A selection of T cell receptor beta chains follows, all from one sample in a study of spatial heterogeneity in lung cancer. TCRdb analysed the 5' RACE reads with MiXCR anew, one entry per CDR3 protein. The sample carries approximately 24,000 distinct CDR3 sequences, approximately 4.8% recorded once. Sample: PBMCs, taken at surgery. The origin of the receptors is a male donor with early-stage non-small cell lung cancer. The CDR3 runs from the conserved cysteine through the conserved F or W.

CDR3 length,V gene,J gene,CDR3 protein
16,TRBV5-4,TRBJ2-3,CASSLRTGVITDTQYF
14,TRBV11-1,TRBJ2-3,CASSSGTGTDTQYF
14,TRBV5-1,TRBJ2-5,CASSSGSSQETQYF
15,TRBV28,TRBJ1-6,CASSFLAGTGSPLHF
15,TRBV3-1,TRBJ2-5,CASSQDLENQETQYF
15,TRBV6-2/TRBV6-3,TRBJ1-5,CASSYSTRGNQPQHF
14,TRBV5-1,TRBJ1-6,CASSLEGPYSPLHF
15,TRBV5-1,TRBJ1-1,CASSLGPGMNTEAFF
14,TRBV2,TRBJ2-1,CAIRQGSSYNEQFF
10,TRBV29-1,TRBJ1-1,CSGRDTEAFF
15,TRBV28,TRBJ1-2,CASSKRDGGSQSYTF
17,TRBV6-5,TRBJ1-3,CASSLTGGTGAGNTIYF
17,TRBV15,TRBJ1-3,CATSSVPSLSSGNTIYF
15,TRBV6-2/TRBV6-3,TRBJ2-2,CASSYGRGGTGELFF
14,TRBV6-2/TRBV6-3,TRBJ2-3,CASSRTSGSDTQYF
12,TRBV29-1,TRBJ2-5,CSGRQVQETQYF
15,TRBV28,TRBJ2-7,CASSFVSGSSYEQYF
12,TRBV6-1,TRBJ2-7,CASLRDPYEQYF